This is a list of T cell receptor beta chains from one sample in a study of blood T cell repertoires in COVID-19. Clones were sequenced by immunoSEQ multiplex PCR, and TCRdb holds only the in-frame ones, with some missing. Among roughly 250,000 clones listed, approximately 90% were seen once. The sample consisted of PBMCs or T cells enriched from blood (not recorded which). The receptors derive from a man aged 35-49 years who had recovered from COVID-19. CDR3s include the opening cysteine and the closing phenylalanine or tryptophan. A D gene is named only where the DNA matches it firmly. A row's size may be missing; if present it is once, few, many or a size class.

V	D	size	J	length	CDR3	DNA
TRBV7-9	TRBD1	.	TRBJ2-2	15	CASSFGQGHTGELFF	TGTGCCAGCAGTTTCGGACAGGGGCACACCGGGGAGCTGTTTTTT
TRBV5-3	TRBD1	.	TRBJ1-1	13	CARSNRGLAEAFF	TGTGCCAGAAGCAACAGGGGGCTGGCTGAAGCTTTCTTT
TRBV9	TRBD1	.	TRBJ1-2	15	CASSERIGQVYGYTF	TGTGCCAGCAGCGAGAGGATAGGACAGGTCTATGGCTACACCTTC
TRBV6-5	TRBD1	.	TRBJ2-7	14	CASSFGTAPYEQYF	TGTGCCAGCAGTTTCGGGACAGCCCCCTACGAGCAGTACTTC
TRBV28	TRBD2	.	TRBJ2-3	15	CASGLAGVSTDTQYF	TGTGCCAGCGGTCTAGCGGGAGTTAGCACAGATACGCAGTATTTT
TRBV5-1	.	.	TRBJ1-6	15	CASSLWGSYNSPLHF	TGCGCCAGCAGCTTGTGGGGCAGTTATAATTCACCCCTCCACTTT
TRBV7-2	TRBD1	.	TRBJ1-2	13	CASSSGQNYGYTF	TGTGCCAGCAGCTCGGGACAGAACTATGGCTACACCTTC
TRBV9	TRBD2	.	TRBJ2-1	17	CASSVGSSGGRLNEQFF	TGTGCCAGCAGCGTAGGATCTAGCGGGGGACGATTAAATGAGCAGTTCTTC
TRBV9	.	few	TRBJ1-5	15	CASSRTANSNQPQHF	TGTGCCAGCAGCCGGACAGCGAATAGCAATCAGCCCCAGCATTTT
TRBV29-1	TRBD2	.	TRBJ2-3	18	CSVARDTARLAATDTQYF	TGCAGCGTGGCTCGGGACACGGCCCGACTAGCGGCCACAGATACGCAGTATTTT
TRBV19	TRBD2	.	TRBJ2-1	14	CASKQAGAFNEQFF	TGTGCCAGTAAACAAGCGGGGGCCTTCAATGAGCAGTTCTTC
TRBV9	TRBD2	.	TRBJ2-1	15	CASSAGLAGGEEQFF	TGTGCCAGCAGCGCGGGACTAGCGGGAGGAGAGGAGCAGTTCTTC
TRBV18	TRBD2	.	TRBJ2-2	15	CASSPTSGNTGELFF	TGTGCCAGCTCACCGACTAGCGGGAACACCGGGGAGCTGTTTTTT
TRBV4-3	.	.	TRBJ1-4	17	CASSQVLTGVLNEKLFF	TGCGCCAGCAGCCAAGTTCTAACCGGGGTATTAAATGAAAAACTGTTTTTT
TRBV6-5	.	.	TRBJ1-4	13	CASHAGVDEKLFF	TGTGCCAGCCACGCAGGGGTCGATGAAAAACTGTTTTTT
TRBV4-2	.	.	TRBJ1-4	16	CASSQGGRATNEKLFF	TGTGCCAGCAGCCAAGGAGGTCGAGCAACTAATGAAAAACTGTTTTTT
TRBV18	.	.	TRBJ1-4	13	CATKIATNEKLFF	TGTGCCACCAAAATTGCAACTAATGAAAAACTGTTTTTT
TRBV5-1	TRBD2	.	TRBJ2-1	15	CASSLKLARSNEQFF	TGCGCCAGCAGCTTGAAACTAGCGCGCTCCAATGAGCAGTTCTTC
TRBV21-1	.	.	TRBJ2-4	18	CASSDPDREQASKNIQYF	TGTGCCAGCAGCGACCCCGACCGTGAGCAGGCCTCCAAAAACATTCAGTACTTC
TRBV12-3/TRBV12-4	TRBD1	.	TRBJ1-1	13	CASSTGGQTEAFF	TGTGCCAGCAGCACAGGGGGGCAAACTGAAGCTTTCTTT
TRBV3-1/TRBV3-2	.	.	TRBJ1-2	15	CASSQTPRMNYGYTF	TGTGCCAGCAGCCAAACCCCGCGGATGAACTATGGCTACACCTTC
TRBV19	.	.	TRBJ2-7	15	CASSITAGRVYEQYF	TGTGCCAGTAGTATAACGGCGGGGAGAGTTTACGAGCAGTACTTC
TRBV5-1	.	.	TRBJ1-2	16	CASSLELVGQGHGYTF	TGCGCCAGCAGCTTGGAATTAGTTGGGCAGGGTCATGGCTACACCTTC
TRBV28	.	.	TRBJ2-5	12	CASAIGQETQYF	TGTGCCAGCGCCATCGGCCAAGAGACCCAGTACTTC
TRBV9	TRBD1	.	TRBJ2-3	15	CASSPRDREFGTQYF	TGTGCCAGCAGCCCACGGGACAGGGAATTCGGTACGCAGTATTTT
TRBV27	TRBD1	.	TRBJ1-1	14	CASSFGTGGMEAFF	TGTGCCAGCAGTTTCGGGACAGGAGGCATGGAAGCTTTCTTT
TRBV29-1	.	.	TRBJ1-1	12	CSVSDRDTEAFF	TGCAGCGTTTCCGACAGAGACACTGAAGCTTTCTTT
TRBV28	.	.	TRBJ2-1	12	CASSLAYNEQFF	TGTGCCAGCAGTTTGGCTTACAATGAGCAGTTCTTC
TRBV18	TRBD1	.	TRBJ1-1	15	CASSPGQGAGTEAFF	TGTGCCAGCTCACCGGGACAGGGGGCAGGGACTGAAGCTTTCTTT
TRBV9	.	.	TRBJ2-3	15	CASSVGTGLADTQYF	TGTGCCAGCAGCGTAGGTACAGGGTTAGCGGATACGCAGTATTTT
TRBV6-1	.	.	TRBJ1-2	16	CASSELFGAANYGYTF	TGTGCCAGCAGTGAACTCTTTGGAGCAGCTAACTATGGCTACACCTTC
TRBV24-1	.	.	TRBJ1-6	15	CATIRTGIRNSPLHF	TGTGCCACCATCAGAACCGGGATCCGTAATTCACCCCTCCACTTT
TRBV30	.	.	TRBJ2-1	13	CAWSPASHNEQFF	TGTGCCTGGAGCCCTGCTAGTCACAATGAGCAGTTCTTC
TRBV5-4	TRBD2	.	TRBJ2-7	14	CASSWEGDPYEQYF	TGTGCCAGCAGCTGGGAGGGAGATCCCTACGAGCAGTACTTC
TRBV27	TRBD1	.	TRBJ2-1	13	CASSLDRGNEQFF	TGTGCCAGCAGTTTGGACAGGGGGAATGAGCAGTTCTTC
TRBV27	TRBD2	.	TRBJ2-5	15	CASSDIAGGKETQYF	TGTGCCAGCAGTGACATAGCGGGAGGGAAAGAGACCCAGTACTTC
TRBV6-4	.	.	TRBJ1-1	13	CASSGREGTEAFF	TGTGCCAGCAGTGGACGGGAGGGGACTGAAGCTTTCTTT
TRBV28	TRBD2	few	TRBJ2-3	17	CASSFGTSGITTDTQYF	TGTGCCAGCAGTTTTGGGACTAGCGGGATTACCACAGATACGCAGTATTTT
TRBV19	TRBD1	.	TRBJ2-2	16	CASIPGGRRGTGELFF	TGTGCCAGCATTCCAGGGGGTCGACGAGGGACCGGGGAGCTGTTTTTT
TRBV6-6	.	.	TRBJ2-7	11	CASSPAYEQYF	TGTGCCAGCAGTCCTGCCTACGAGCAGTACTTC
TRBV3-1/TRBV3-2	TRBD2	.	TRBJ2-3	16	CASSQALAGGADTQYF	TGTGCCAGCAGCCAAGCCCTAGCGGGAGGAGCAGATACGCAGTATTTT
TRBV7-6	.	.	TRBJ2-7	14	CASSSHGGPYEQYF	TGTGCCAGCAGCTCCCATGGCGGCCCCTACGAGCAGTACTTC
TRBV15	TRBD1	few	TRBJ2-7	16	CATSKEKGARSYEQYF	TGTGCCACCAGCAAAGAGAAGGGGGCCCGATCCTACGAGCAGTACTTC